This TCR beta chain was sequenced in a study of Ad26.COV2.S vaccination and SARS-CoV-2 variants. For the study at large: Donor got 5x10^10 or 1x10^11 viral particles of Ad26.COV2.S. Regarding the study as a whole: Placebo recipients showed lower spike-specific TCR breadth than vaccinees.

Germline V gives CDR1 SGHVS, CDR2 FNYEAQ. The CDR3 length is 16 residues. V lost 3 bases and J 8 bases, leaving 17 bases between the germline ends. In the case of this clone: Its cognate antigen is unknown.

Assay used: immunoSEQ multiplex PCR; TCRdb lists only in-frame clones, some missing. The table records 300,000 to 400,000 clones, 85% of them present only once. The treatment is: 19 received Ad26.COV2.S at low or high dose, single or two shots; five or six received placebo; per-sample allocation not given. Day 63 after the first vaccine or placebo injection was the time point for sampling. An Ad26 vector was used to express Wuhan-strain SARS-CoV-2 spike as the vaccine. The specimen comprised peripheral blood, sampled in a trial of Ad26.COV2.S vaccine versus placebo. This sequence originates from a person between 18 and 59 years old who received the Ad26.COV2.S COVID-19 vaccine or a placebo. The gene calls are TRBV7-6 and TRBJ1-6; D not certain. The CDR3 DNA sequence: TGTGCCAGCAGCTTGAATGCGGGGAAGAGGGATTCACCCCTCCACTTT. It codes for CASSLNAGKRDSPLHF.